The sample holds many counts of the clone carrying this T cell receptor beta chain. RNA transcripts gave rise to amplified TCR beta CDR3 regions. The primer set for the first-round RT-PCR of the TCR CDR3 was HTBI. TCRdb independently ran MiXCR on the multiplex PCR reads; one entry per CDR3 protein. This sample has some 500,000 distinct CDR3 sequences, with roughly a quarter found just once. This record belongs to a study of T cells in Graves' hyperthyroidism and ophthalmopathy. Study details: Peripheral blood was taken when the disease was first diagnosed, before any treatment began.

The diagnostic basis comprised clinical symptoms, serum thyroxine and TRAb, thyroid ultrasound and orbital computed tomography. The PBMCs were sourced from fresh peripheral blood (around 9.3 ml). This sequence was found in a woman aged 25 to 45 with Graves' ophthalmopathy. Sample: blood.

The CDR3 coding sequence is TGCGCCAGCAGCCAAGCAGCCGCGGGGGCGAAGGAGACCCAGTACTTC. Residues: CASSQAAAGAKETQYF. The rearrangement uses TRBV4-1 and TRBJ2-5; weak D call: TRBD2 (7 bases). This CDR3 is built from 16 residues. V was trimmed by 1 base and J by 5 bases, leaving 17 bases between them. Per the germline V gene, CDR1 is MGHRA and CDR2 is YSYEKL.